This note documents a single T cell receptor (beta chain) sequence. Antigen specificity is unknown. A lack of ophthalmopathy progression within 18 months defined stable Graves' hyperthyroidism. Amplification of TCR beta CDR3 regions used RNA as the template. In the first-round RT-PCR of the TCR CDR3, the HTBI primer set was used. TCRdb reprocessed the multiplex PCR reads with MiXCR, giving one entry per CDR3 protein. The sample includes hundreds of thousands of distinct CDR3 sequences, approximately 15% of them seen just once. The data were obtained in a study of T cells in Graves' hyperthyroidism and ophthalmopathy. Study overall: At initial diagnosis, before any treatment had begun, peripheral blood was obtained.

Study findings and constraints: Model predictions of ophthalmopathy came a median approximately 6 months before onset.

What was sequenced was blood. This clonotype was obtained from a woman in her 30s with Graves' hyperthyroidism.

CDR3 loop: CAPRESNTGELFF. CDR3 bases: TGTGCCCCCAGGGAGTCGAACACCGGGGAGCTGTTTTTT. J is TRBJ2-2 and V is TRBV7-9, with D perhaps matching TRBD1 or TRBD2 (5 bases each). Trimming shortened V by 11 bases and J by 0 bases, and 10 bases separated the two germline ends. Germline V gene lookup returns CDR1 SEHNR and CDR2 FQNEAQ (reference sequence). The CDR3 is made up of 13 amino acids.